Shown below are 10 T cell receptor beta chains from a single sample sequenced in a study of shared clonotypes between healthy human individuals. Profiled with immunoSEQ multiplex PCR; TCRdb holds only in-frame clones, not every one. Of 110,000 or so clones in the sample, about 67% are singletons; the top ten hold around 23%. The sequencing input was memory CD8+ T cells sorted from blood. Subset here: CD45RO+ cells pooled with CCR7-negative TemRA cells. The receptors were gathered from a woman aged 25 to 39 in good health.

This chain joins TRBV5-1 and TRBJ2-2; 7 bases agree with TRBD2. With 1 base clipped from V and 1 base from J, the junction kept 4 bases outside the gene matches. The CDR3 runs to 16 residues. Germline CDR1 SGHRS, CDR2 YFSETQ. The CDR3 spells CASSLSSSGNTGELFF. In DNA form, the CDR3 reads TGCGCCAGCAGCTTGTCATCTAGCGGGAACACCGGGGAGCTGTTTTTT.

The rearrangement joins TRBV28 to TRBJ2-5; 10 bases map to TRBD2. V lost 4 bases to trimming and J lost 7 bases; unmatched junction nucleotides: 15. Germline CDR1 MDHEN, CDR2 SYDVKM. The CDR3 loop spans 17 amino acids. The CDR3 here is CASSSRPAGLAPRTQYF. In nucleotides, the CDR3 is TGTGCCAGCAGTTCGCGACCGGCGGGACTAGCGCCCAGGACCCAGTACTTC.

CDR3 nucleotide sequence: TGCGCCAGCAGCTTGGGCGGGACCTACGAGCAGTACTTC. Translated: CASSLGGTYEQYF. The V call is TRBV5-1, the J call TRBJ2-7, with a weak D call TRBD2 (6 bases). This CDR3 region has 13 residues. Germline V gene sequence: CDR1 SGHRS, CDR2 YFSETQ. Between the trimmed V and J ends, which lost 0 bases and 2 bases, there was a span of 6 bases.

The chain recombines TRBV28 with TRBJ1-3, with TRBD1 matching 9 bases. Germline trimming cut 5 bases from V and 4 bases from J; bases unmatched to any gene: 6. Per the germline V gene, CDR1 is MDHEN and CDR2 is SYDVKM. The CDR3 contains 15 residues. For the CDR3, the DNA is TGTGCCAGCAGTACCTTCGACAGGGGGGGAAACACCATATATTTT. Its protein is CASSTFDRGGNTIYF.

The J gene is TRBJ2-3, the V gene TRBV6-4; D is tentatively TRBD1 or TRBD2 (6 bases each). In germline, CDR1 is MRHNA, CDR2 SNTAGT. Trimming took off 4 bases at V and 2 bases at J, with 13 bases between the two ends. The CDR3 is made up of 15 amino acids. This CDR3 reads CASSARGLPTDTQYF. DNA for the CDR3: TGTGCCAGCAGTGCCAGGGGACTCCCCACAGATACGCAGTATTTT.

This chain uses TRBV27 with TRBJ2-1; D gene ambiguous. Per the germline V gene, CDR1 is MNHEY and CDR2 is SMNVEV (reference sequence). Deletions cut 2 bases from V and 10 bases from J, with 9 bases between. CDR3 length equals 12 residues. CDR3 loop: CASSLLGGEQFF. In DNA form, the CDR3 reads TGTGCCAGCAGTTTACTGGGCGGCGAGCAGTTCTTC.

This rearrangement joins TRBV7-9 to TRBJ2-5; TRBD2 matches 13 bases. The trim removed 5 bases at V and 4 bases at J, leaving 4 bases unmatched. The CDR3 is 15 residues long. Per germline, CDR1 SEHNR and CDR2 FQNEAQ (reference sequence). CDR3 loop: CASSLLAGGRETQYF. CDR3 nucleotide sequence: TGTGCCAGCAGCCTACTAGCGGGAGGGAGAGAGACCCAGTACTTC.

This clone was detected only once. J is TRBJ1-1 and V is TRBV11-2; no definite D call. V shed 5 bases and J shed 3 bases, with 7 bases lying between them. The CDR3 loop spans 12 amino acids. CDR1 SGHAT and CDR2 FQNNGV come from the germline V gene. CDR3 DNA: TGTGCCAGCAGCCGCATGGACACTGAAGCTTTCTTT. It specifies CASSRMDTEAFF.

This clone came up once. CDR3 nucleotides: TGTGCCAGCAGCAGGGGGTCCTACGAGCAGTACTTC. Protein product: CASSRGSYEQYF. The chain joins TRBV7-1 to TRBJ2-7; a weak D match, TRBD1 (6 bases). TRBV7-1 is sorted into the ORF group, with uncertain function. The CDR3 loop spans 12 amino acids. V was cut by 5 bases and J by 1 base, with 6 bases left in between.

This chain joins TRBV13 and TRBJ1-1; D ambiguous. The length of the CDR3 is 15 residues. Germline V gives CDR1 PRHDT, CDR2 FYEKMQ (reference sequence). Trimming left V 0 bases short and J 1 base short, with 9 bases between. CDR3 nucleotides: TGTGCCAGCAGCTTAGGGTACAGTAGGAACACTGAAGCTTTCTTT. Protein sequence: CASSLGYSRNTEAFF.